What follows are 30 T cell receptor beta chains derived from one specimen sequenced in a study of T cell responses to AZD1222 COVID-19 vaccine. Here immunoSEQ multiplex PCR was the method, and the copy in TCRdb shows in-frame clones only, minus some. This table holds 50,000 or so clones, around 89% found once. The material was peripheral blood, obtained 28 days after the second AZD1222 dose. The origin of the receptors is an adult who received the AZD1222 COVID-19 vaccine.

The chain uses TRBV25-1 and TRBJ2-7; D not resolved. V gave up 3 bases and J gave up 4 bases, with 19 bases separating them. CDR1 and CDR2 from the germline V gene are MGHDK and SYGVNS. The CDR3 runs to 16 residues. In DNA, the CDR3 is TGTGCCAGCAGTGACCCCTCGGACCATTTCGGATACGAGCAGTACTTC. It is translated as CASSDPSDHFGYEQYF.

This chain links TRBV5-1 with TRBJ2-7; a possible D gene is TRBD1 (5 bases). The germline CDR1 and CDR2 sequences are SGHRS and YFSETQ. The CDR3 is made up of 12 amino acids. Trimming shortened V by 4 bases and J by 2 bases, and 7 bases separated the two germline ends. The CDR3 coding sequence is TGCGCCAGCAGCCCGGACACCTACGAGCAGTACTTC. It is translated as CASSPDTYEQYF.

The CDR3: CASSLAGGPGEQFF. The DNA for the CDR3 is TGTGCCAGCAGTTTAGCGGGAGGGCCGGGCGAGCAGTTCTTC. The chain couples TRBV28 to TRBJ2-1, with 9 bases lining up with TRBD2. The germline V gene encodes CDR1 MDHEN and CDR2 SYDVKM. This CDR3 has 14 amino acids. The trim removed 2 bases at V and 10 bases at J, leaving 6 bases unmatched.

This chain links TRBV7-2 with TRBJ2-7; 13 positions match TRBD2. Losses at the gene ends were 6 bases for V and 4 bases for J; bases not matched to a gene: 6. Germline assignment: CDR1 SGHTA and CDR2 FQGNSA. CDR3 length: 15 amino acids. CDR3 bases: TGTGCCAGCAGTCGGACTAGCGGGGGACTGTACGAGCAGTACTTC. Translating it yields CASSRTSGGLYEQYF.

This chain links TRBV24-1 with TRBJ1-5; D remains ambiguous. CDR3 length equals 12 residues. Per the germline V gene, CDR1 is KGHDR and CDR2 is SFDVKD. V was trimmed by 4 bases and J by 7 bases, leaving 7 bases between them. CDR3 nucleotides: TGTGCCACCAGTGAAGCGGGGCAGCCCCAGCATTTT. It codes for CATSEAGQPQHF.

The gene calls are TRBV6-2 or TRBV6-3 and TRBJ1-2; a possible D gene is TRBD1 (6 bases). The CDR3 has 14 amino acids. Trimming took off 1 base at V and 4 bases at J, with 10 bases between the two ends. Germline CDR1 reads MNHEY; CDR2 reads SVGEGT. The CDR3 loop reads CASSYLGAGYGYTF. Here the CDR3 DNA reads TGTGCCAGCAGTTACTTGGGGGCTGGCTATGGCTACACCTTC.

The V gene is TRBV6-5, the J gene TRBJ2-5; D is unclear. The V and J ends lost 7 bases and 6 bases respectively, with 15 bases between them. The germline V gene encodes CDR1 MNHEY and CDR2 SVGAGI. The CDR3 length is 13 residues. This chain's CDR3 is CASTTTQVQTQYF. In DNA form, the CDR3 reads TGTGCCAGCACTACAACCCAGGTCCAGACCCAGTACTTC.

The chain has TRBV2 and TRBJ1-1; D possibly corresponds to TRBD1 (6 bases). CDR1 SNHLY and CDR2 FYNNEI come from the germline V gene. The CDR3 totals 14 residues. V was trimmed by 5 bases and J by 2 bases, leaving 12 bases between them. The CDR3 spells CASSFDRTNTEAFF. CDR3 bases: TGTGCCAGCAGTTTTGACAGGACCAACACTGAAGCTTTCTTT.

CDR3 DNA: TGTGCCATCAGTGAGTTACCATTGACAGGGAGTAGTAATCAGCCCCAGCATTTT. Its protein product is CAISELPLTGSSNQPQHF. The chain employs TRBV10-3 and TRBJ1-5; 7 bases line up with TRBD1. Germline V lookup: CDR1 ENHRY, CDR2 SYGVKD. This CDR3 is built from 18 residues. V lost 1 base and J lost 4; bases outside the gene matches: 13.

This chain connects TRBV5-3 to TRBJ2-1; no reliable D call. TRBV5-3 is an open reading frame, and its role is uncertain. Deletions cut 4 bases from V and 10 bases from J, with 6 bases between. The CDR3 spans 10 residues. DNA for the CDR3: TGTGCCAGAAGCCCACAAGAGCAGTTCTTC. It encodes CARSPQEQFF.

This chain links TRBV11-2 with TRBJ1-4; D possibly corresponds to TRBD1 (6 bases). Germline assignment: CDR1 SGHAT and CDR2 FQNNGV. Trimming removed 5 bases from V and 8 bases from J, with 18 bases in between. This CDR3 has 15 amino acids. The CDR3 nucleotides are TGTGCCAGCAGCCACCCACAGGGTCGGAGAGAAAAACTGTTTTTT. Residues: CASSHPQGRREKLFF.

The rearrangement links TRBV4-3 to TRBJ2-1; 13 nucleotides align to TRBD2. Germline CDR1 reads LGHNA; CDR2 reads YSLEER. The V segment lost 4 bases and the J segment 5 bases; nucleotides outside the gene matches: 5. The CDR3 is made up of 16 amino acids. The CDR3 DNA sequence: TGCGCCAGCAGCCCGTTACTAGCGGGAGGGGACAATGAGCAGTTCTTC. Protein product: CASSPLLAGGDNEQFF.

This clone was found once. The rearrangement links TRBV18 to TRBJ2-1; 12 bases align to TRBD2. This CDR3 has 16 residues. Trimming took 3 bases from V and 5 from J; bases not matched to a gene: 5. Germline lookup yields CDR1 KGHSH and CDR2 LQKENI. CDR3 region: CASSPWTSGIHNEQFF. The CDR3 bases are TGTGCCAGCTCACCTTGGACTAGCGGGATCCACAATGAGCAGTTCTTC.

The chain has TRBV14 and TRBJ1-2; maybe TRBD1 (5 bases). The germline V and J ends were trimmed by 4 bases and 3 bases, with 18 bases remaining between them. The CDR3 has 16 residues. Germline V gene sequence: CDR1 SGHDN, CDR2 FVKESK. The CDR3 coding sequence is TGTGCCAGCAGCCGAAAGATTCGGGGGGGGGACTATGGCTACACCTTC. As protein: CASSRKIRGGDYGYTF.

This rearrangement joins TRBV3-1 (or the pseudogene TRBV3-2) to TRBJ1-1; D may be TRBD1 (6 bases). Germline CDR1 LGHDT, CDR2 YNNKEL (reference sequence). The CDR3 spans 15 residues. The germline V and J ends were trimmed by 0 bases and 1 base, with 9 bases remaining between them. DNA for the CDR3: TGTGCCAGCAGCCAAGACGGGGGCGGGAACACTGAAGCTTTCTTT. It yields the protein CASSQDGGGNTEAFF.

The CDR3 DNA is TGCGCCAGCAGCCAGAGCGCCGGGACTAGGAGGGATGAGCAGTTCTTC. Protein: CASSQSAGTRRDEQFF. V is TRBV4-1 and J is TRBJ2-1, with 8 bases matching TRBD2. The CDR3 has 16 residues. Per germline, CDR1 MGHRA and CDR2 YSYEKL. The trim removed 3 bases at V and 8 bases at J, leaving 12 bases unmatched.

The chain joins TRBV3-1 (or the pseudogene TRBV3-2) to TRBJ1-3; maybe TRBD1 (6 bases). Trimming pared 4 bases from V and 8 bases from J, leaving 9 bases between. The germline V gene has CDR1 LGHDT and CDR2 YNNKEL (reference sequence). This CDR3 comprises 12 residues. Here the CDR3 reads CASSPRTDTIYF. The CDR3, as DNA: TGTGCCAGCAGCCCTCGGACAGACACCATATATTTT.

The chain links TRBV15 to TRBJ2-3; 11 bases line up with TRBD2. V shed 0 bases, J shed 2 bases, and the junction held 7 bases outside the gene matches. Germline CDR1 is LNHNV and CDR2 is YYDKDF (reference sequence). The CDR3 sequence is 18 residues long. The CDR3 bases are TGTGCCACCAGCAGAGAATCGGCTAGCGGGGGGTTCACAGATACGCAGTATTTT. Translated, it gives CATSRESASGGFTDTQYF.

The chain uses TRBV28 and TRBJ2-7; maybe TRBD2 (6 bases). V was trimmed by 6 bases and J by 2 bases, leaving 14 bases between them. The germline CDR1 and CDR2 sequences are MDHEN and SYDVKM. The CDR3 spans 14 residues. As DNA, the CDR3 is TGTGCCAGCAGGGACGGGACTCCGACCTACGAGCAGTACTTC. Amino acid sequence: CASRDGTPTYEQYF.

The chain employs TRBV6-5 and TRBJ2-5, with a weak D call TRBD1 (6 bases). There are 15 residues in the CDR3. Trimming removed 2 bases from V and 4 bases from J, with 14 bases in between. The germline V gene has CDR1 MNHEY and CDR2 SVGAGI. DNA for the CDR3: TGTGCCAGCAGTTACCTTTCTCAAGGGGGAGAGACCCAGTACTTC. Amino acid sequence: CASSYLSQGGETQYF.

This clone was counted a few times. This chain uses TRBV23-1 with TRBJ2-7; 10 nucleotides agree with TRBD1. TRBV23-1 is an open reading frame, and its role is uncertain. There are 15 residues in the CDR3. J gave up 4 bases and V 10 bases, and 13 bases lay outside the gene matches. CDR3 amino acids: CANIPLGTGDYEQYF. As DNA, the CDR3 is TGCGCCAACATACCTCTCGGGACAGGGGATTACGAGCAGTACTTC.

Here the CDR3 reads CASTLPVGQAFCEQYF. DNA for the CDR3: TGTGCCAGCACCTTACCTGTGGGACAGGCATTCTGCGAGCAGTACTTC. The rearrangement joins TRBV27 to TRBJ2-7; 8 bases match TRBD1. V was clipped by 7 bases and J by 6 bases; unmatched bases: 17. CDR1 MNHEY and CDR2 SMNVEV come from the germline V gene (reference sequence). The CDR3 spans 16 residues.

The chain recombines TRBV7-2 with TRBJ2-7; 7 bases are shared with TRBD2. The ends lost 4 bases at V and 1 base at J; junction bases unmatched: 7. The germline gives CDR1 SGHTA, CDR2 FQGNSA. The CDR3 totals 15 residues. The CDR3 bases are TGTGCCAGCAGCTCCGGGAGGTCCTCTTCCTACGAGCAGTACTTC. It encodes CASSSGRSSSYEQYF.

This clone was counted a few times. V usage is TRBV7-6 and J usage is TRBJ2-7, with D possibly matching TRBD2 (7 bases). The CDR3 extends over 17 amino acids. V lost 4 bases and J lost 0, with 19 bases in between. Germline V CDR1 and CDR2: SGHVS, FNYEAQ. CDR3 in DNA: TGTGCCAGCAGCTCCCGTCCCCCCGGGGGGCACTCCTACGAGCAGTACTTC. Encoded protein: CASSSRPPGGHSYEQYF. The full variable domain, rest sourced from reference TRBV7-6 and TRBJ2-7, is GAGVSQSPRYKVTKRGQDVALRCDPISGHVSLYWYRQALGQGPEFLTYFNYEAQQDKSGLPNDRFSAERPEGSISTLTIQRTEQRDSAMYRCASSSRPPGGHSYEQYFGPGTRLTVT.

For the CDR3, the DNA is TGTGCCAGCAGTTTAATTGGGGTGGGCAGCCCGGTCCACGAGCAGTACTTC. This codes for CASSLIGVGSPVHEQYF. The rearrangement joins TRBV27 to TRBJ2-7, with no clear D. Trimming pared 2 bases from V and 5 bases from J, leaving 22 bases between. Germline V gene sequence: CDR1 MNHEY, CDR2 SMNVEV (reference sequence). The CDR3 is 17 amino acids.

The chain carries TRBV29-1 and TRBJ1-1; a possible D gene is TRBD1 (6 bases). V was shortened by 4 bases and J by 2 bases, with 11 bases between the two germline ends. The CDR3 covers 13 residues. CDR1 and CDR2 from the germline V gene are SQVTM and ANQGSEA. CDR3 in amino acids: CSVATGANTEAFF. Here the CDR3 DNA reads TGCAGCGTTGCTACGGGGGCAAACACTGAAGCTTTCTTT.

The CDR3 loop is CASSPWSGNTIYF. The CDR3 nucleotides read TGTGCCAGTAGTCCCTGGTCTGGAAACACCATATATTTT. The chain uses TRBV19 and TRBJ1-3; D not certain. V lost 5 bases and J lost 1, with 6 bases in between. The CDR3 sequence is 13 residues long. Germline V gene lookup returns CDR1 LNHDA and CDR2 SQIVND (reference sequence).

V usage is TRBV29-1 and J usage is TRBJ2-7; 13 bases map to TRBD2. Germline assignment: CDR1 SQVTM and CDR2 ANQGSEA. The CDR3 is 19 amino acids. V gave up 7 bases and J gave up 4 bases; unmatched junction bases: 22. The CDR3 bases are TGCAGCGCCCCTGAGGGACTAGCGGGGAGTACGAGGGGATTTTACGAGCAGTACTTC. It codes for CSAPEGLAGSTRGFYEQYF.

The V call is TRBV28, the J call TRBJ2-7, with D perhaps TRBD2 (6 bases). Trimming left V 10 bases short and J 0 bases short, with 16 bases between. The CDR3 is 14 residues long. Germline lookup yields CDR1 MDHEN and CDR2 SYDVKM. CDR3 amino acids: CATRGGGSSYEQYF. CDR3 bases: TGTGCCACCCGCGGCGGAGGGAGCTCCTACGAGCAGTACTTC.

The genes are TRBV9 and TRBJ1-2, with TRBD1 matching over 8 bases. The CDR3 consists of 13 residues. The junction had 2 bases not matched to a gene; V was cut back by 3 bases and J by 4 bases. CDR1 is SGDLS and CDR2 is YYNGEE in the germline V gene. The CDR3, as DNA: TGTGCCAGCAGCGCCGGGACAGGCTATGGCTACACCTTC. It specifies CASSAGTGYGYTF.